One and the same sample provided the 19 T cell receptor beta chains below, sequenced in a study of cytomegalovirus exposure and HLA in healthy donors. PCR amplification relied on 60 Vbeta primers (plus 13 Jbeta primers). Sequencing used immunoSEQ multiplex PCR; TCRdb keeps in-frame clones, though not all of them. Of about 160,000 clones in the sample, roughly four fifths were seen once. Sequencing used PBMCs. The receptor set was obtained from a man over 45 in good health and CMV-seropositive.

The chain recombines TRBV5-1 with TRBJ1-4, with 10 bases lining up with TRBD1. J lost 8 bases, V lost 3 bases, and 7 bases had no gene match. The germline gives CDR1 SGHRS, CDR2 YFSETQ. This CDR3 is built from 15 residues. The CDR3 DNA sequence: TGCGCCAGCAGCTCGGGGACAGGGGAGGTGGAAAAACTGTTTTTT. Protein: CASSSGTGEVEKLFF.

This sequence joins TRBV25-1 and TRBJ2-7; TRBD1 matches 8 bases. There are 14 residues in the CDR3. CDR1 and CDR2 from the germline V gene are MGHDK and SYGVNS. V was clipped by 3 bases and J by 5 bases; unmatched bases: 6. The chain's CDR3 is CASSDGQGFDEQYF. The CDR3 nucleotides are TGTGCCAGCAGTGACGGACAGGGCTTCGACGAGCAGTACTTC.

The rearrangement uses TRBV9 and TRBJ1-1; D is possibly TRBD1 (6 bases). CDR3 length equals 14 residues. Deletions cut 3 bases from V and 4 bases from J, with 13 bases between. Germline CDR1 and CDR2: SGDLS and YYNGEE. The CDR3 bases are TGTGCCAGCAGCGCAGGGGTGGGATTCACTGAAGCTTTCTTT. This codes for CASSAGVGFTEAFF.

This chain's CDR3 is CASSLDRAGANVLTF. Written as DNA, the CDR3 is TGCGCCAGCAGCTTAGACAGGGCTGGGGCCAACGTCCTGACTTTC. The chain couples TRBV5-1 to TRBJ2-6; 7 bases match TRBD1. J gave up 2 bases and V 2 bases, and 1 base lay outside the gene matches. Germline CDR1 reads SGHRS; CDR2 reads YFSETQ. The CDR3 sequence is 15 residues long. Drawing the rest from reference TRBV5-1 and TRBJ2-6, the complete variable domain is KAGVTQTPRYLIKTRGQQVTLSCSPISGHRSVSWYQQTPGQGLQFLFEYFSETQRNKGNFPGRFSGRQFSNSRSEMNVSTLELGDSALYLCASSLDRAGANVLTFGAGSRLTVL.

The chain employs TRBV6-1 and TRBJ1-2, with a possible D match to TRBD1 (6 bases). The CDR3 has 12 residues. Germline-derived CDR1 and CDR2 are MNHNS and SASEGT. The ends were cut back, 2 bases at V and 8 bases at J, with 9 bases in the middle. CDR3 protein: CASSESRGGYTF. CDR3 coding DNA: TGTGCCAGCAGTGAATCCAGGGGAGGCTACACCTTC.

The V call is TRBV13, the J call TRBJ2-7, with 9 positions matching TRBD1. The CDR3 has 14 amino acids. V trimming: 6 bases; J trimming: 5 bases; junction bases outside the gene matches: 8. CDR1 and CDR2 from the germline V gene are PRHDT and FYEKMQ (reference sequence). The CDR3 loop reads CASRRGTGSDEQYF. The CDR3 DNA reads as TGTGCCAGCAGAAGGGGGACAGGGTCAGACGAGCAGTACTTC.

This clone was seen just once. The chain employs TRBV6-4 and TRBJ2-1, with D perhaps matching TRBD2 (6 bases). Germline-derived CDR1 and CDR2 are MRHNA and SNTAGT. The CDR3 totals 15 residues. The V and J ends lost 0 bases and 8 bases respectively, with 14 bases between them. The CDR3 spells CASSDSSGGSHEQFF. CDR3 nucleotides: TGTGCCAGCAGTGACTCCAGTGGAGGGAGCCATGAGCAGTTCTTC.

J is TRBJ1-2 and V is TRBV6-5; possibly TRBD1 for D (6 bases). V lost 3 bases to trimming and J lost 7 bases, with 12 bases between them. CDR3 size: 13 residues. CDR1 and CDR2 (germline): MNHEY, SVGAGI. DNA for the CDR3: TGTGCCAGCAGTTATACAGGGAGCTTTGGCTACACCTTC. Protein sequence: CASSYTGSFGYTF.

This rearrangement joins TRBV28 to TRBJ1-5; 8 bases map to TRBD1. CDR1 MDHEN and CDR2 SYDVKM come from the germline V gene. V lost 5 bases to trimming and J lost 6 bases; unmatched junction nucleotides: 12. The CDR3 runs 16 residues. Here the CDR3 reads CASSTTAGGAVQPQHF. The DNA for the CDR3 is TGTGCCAGCAGTACAACAGCAGGGGGCGCGGTTCAGCCCCAGCATTTT.

V usage is TRBV30 and J usage is TRBJ2-7, with D perhaps matching TRBD1 (5 bases). This CDR3 is 13 amino acids long. V lost 3 bases, J lost 4 bases, and 13 bases lay in between. Germline assignment: CDR1 GTSNPN and CDR2 SVGIG (reference sequence). CDR3 sequence: CAWRAQGDYEQYF. The CDR3 region has the DNA TGTGCCTGGAGGGCACAAGGGGATTACGAGCAGTACTTC. Full variable domain (remainder filled in from reference TRBV30 and TRBJ2-7): SQTIHQWPATLVQPVGSPLSLECTVEGTSNPNLYWYRQAAGRGLQLLFYSVGIGQISSEVPQNLSASRPQDRQFILSSKKLLLSDSGFYLCAWRAQGDYEQYFGPGTRLTVT.

As DNA, the CDR3 is TGTGCCTGGACTCGGAGGGGGGGCTATAGGCTCGCTGAAGCTTTCTTT. Amino acids: CAWTRRGGYRLAEAFF. The chain employs TRBV30 and TRBJ1-1, with D tentatively TRBD1 (6 bases). The germline V and J ends were trimmed by 4 bases and 6 bases, with 24 bases remaining between them. Germline V gene lookup returns CDR1 GTSNPN and CDR2 SVGIG (reference sequence). The CDR3 runs 16 residues.

In DNA, the CDR3 is TGTGCCATCAGTGGCGGGGGGAACACCGGGGAGCTGTTTTTT. Amino acid sequence: CAISGGGNTGELFF. V and J are TRBV10-3 and TRBJ2-2; 7 positions agree with TRBD2. The germline gives CDR1 ENHRY, CDR2 SYGVKD. J lost 1 base, V lost 4 bases, and 0 bases had no gene match. The CDR3 totals 14 residues.

The chain links TRBV19 to TRBJ2-7; D perhaps matches TRBD2 (5 bases). The germline CDR1 and CDR2 sequences are LNHDA and SQIVND (reference sequence). V was pared by 3 bases and J by 4 bases, with 13 bases between. The CDR3 is 14 residues long. The CDR3 DNA reads as TGTGCCAGTAGTATCTCCAGGACGGGGTACGAGCAGTACTTC. It encodes CASSISRTGYEQYF.

This clone has just a few counts. In the same sample, other DNA sequences code for this CDR3. The V and J genes are TRBV5-4 and TRBJ2-2; 7 positions match TRBD1. The ends lost 1 base at V and 6 bases at J; junction bases unmatched: 0. The V gene's germline CDR1 is SGHNT and CDR2 YYREEE (reference sequence). The CDR3 is made up of 13 amino acids. Here the CDR3 DNA reads TGTGCCAGCAGCTTGACAGGGGCCGGGGAGCTGTTTTTT. It is translated as CASSLTGAGELFF. The full variable domain, rest sourced from reference TRBV5-4 and TRBJ2-2, is ETGVTQSPTHLIKTRGQQVTLRCSSQSGHNTVSWYQQALGQGPQFIFQYYREEENGRGNFPPRFSGLQFPNYSSELNVNALELDDSALYLCASSLTGAGELFFGEGSRLTVL.

J is TRBJ2-2 and V is TRBV4-3; the match to TRBD2 covers 15 bases. The germline CDR1 and CDR2 sequences are LGHNA and YSLEER. There are 17 residues in the CDR3. V gave up 6 bases and J gave up 0 bases; unmatched junction bases: 2. This CDR3 reads CASRRTSGGANTGELFF. The CDR3 coding sequence is TGCGCCAGCAGACGGACTAGCGGGGGGGCGAACACCGGGGAGCTGTTTTTT.

The chain carries TRBV7-3 and TRBJ1-6; perhaps TRBD1 as D (6 bases). Trimming cost V 2 bases and J 10 bases, with 12 bases left between them. CDR1 and CDR2 from the germline V gene are SGHTA and FQGTGA. This CDR3 is built from 14 residues. This chain's CDR3 is CASSLQGPHSPLHF. Here the CDR3 DNA reads TGTGCCAGCAGCTTACAGGGGCCGCACTCACCCCTCCACTTT. Together with reference TRBV7-3 and TRBJ1-6, the CDR3 gives the full variable domain: GAGVSQTPSNKVTEKGKYVELRCDPISGHTALYWYRQSLGQGPEFLIYFQGTGAADDSGLPNDRFFAVRPEGSVSTLKIQRTERGDSAVYLCASSLQGPHSPLHFGNGTRLTVT.

The chain combines TRBV28 with TRBJ1-5; 8 bases map to TRBD1. Germline-derived CDR1 and CDR2 are MDHEN and SYDVKM. CDR3 length: 16 residues. With V trimmed by 6 bases and J by 2 bases, 9 bases remained unmatched. Here the CDR3 reads CASRMAQGAGNQPQHF. In DNA, the CDR3 is TGTGCCAGCAGGATGGCTCAGGGGGCGGGCAATCAGCCCCAGCATTTT.

CDR3 sequence: CASSTAEGRTGRSGDYGYTF. DNA of the CDR3: TGTGCCAGTAGTACCGCCGAGGGGCGAACCGGGCGTTCGGGAGACTATGGCTACACCTTC. The chain is built from TRBV19 and TRBJ1-2; the D gene is possibly TRBD1 (5 bases). The germline gives CDR1 LNHDA, CDR2 SQIVND (reference sequence). Trimming cost V 4 bases and J 3 bases, with 30 bases left between them. The CDR3 loop spans 20 amino acids.

The rearrangement joins TRBV5-4 to TRBJ2-5; 10 positions match TRBD2. V was pared by 3 bases and J by 4 bases, with 6 bases of the junction left unmatched. Germline V gene sequence: CDR1 SGHNT, CDR2 YYREEE (reference sequence). The CDR3 loop spans 15 amino acids. The CDR3 DNA reads TGTGCCAGCAGCTCCAAGCGGGAGGGCCGAGAGACCCAGTACTTC. This codes for CASSSKREGRETQYF.